The 11 T cell receptor beta chains below were found in one sample sequenced in a study of blood T cell repertoires in COVID-19. TCRdb's table, derived via immunoSEQ multiplex PCR, lists solely in-frame clones and lacks some. The sample gives 200,000 to 250,000 clones, about 83% of which show up once; about 3.6% is in the top ten. The specimen was PBMCs or T cells enriched from blood (not recorded which). The receptors stem from a woman aged 40 to 55 who had been exposed to COVID-19.

Written as DNA, the CDR3 is TGTGCCACCAGCACCCAGGGTCGGACAGGGGGCTATGGCTACACCTTC. Translating it yields CATSTQGRTGGYGYTF. The rearrangement joins TRBV15 to TRBJ1-2; TRBD1 matches 10 bases. The CDR3 is made up of 16 amino acids. Germline assignment: CDR1 LNHNV and CDR2 YYDKDF (reference sequence). Losses at the gene ends were 4 bases for V and 4 bases for J; bases not matched to a gene: 9. The full variable domain, in which reference TRBV15 and TRBJ1-2 provide the parts outside the CDR3, is DAMVIQNPRYQVTQFGKPVTLSCSQTLNHNVMYWYQQKSSQAPKLLFHYYDKDFNNEADTPDNFQSRRPNTSFCFLDIRSPGLGDTAMYLCATSTQGRTGGYGYTFGSGTRLTVV.

This clone is a singleton in its sample. The rearrangement uses TRBV29-1 and TRBJ1-2, with TRBD1 matching over 9 bases. V dropped 2 bases and J dropped 4; count of bases not matched to a gene: 11. Germline CDR1 SQVTM, CDR2 ANQGSEA. CDR3 length: 16 residues. DNA for the CDR3: TGCAGCGTTGAAATTCCTTTACAGGGGGCCTTCTATGGCTACACCTTC. It yields the protein CSVEIPLQGAFYGYTF.

This clone was seen once. CDR3 nucleotides: TGTGCCAGCAGCTTGACAGTTAACTATGGCTACACCTTC. This gives the protein CASSLTVNYGYTF. This chain joins TRBV28 and TRBJ1-2; D is possibly TRBD1 (5 bases). Trimming cost V 6 bases and J 1 base, with 9 bases left between them. Germline lookup yields CDR1 MDHEN and CDR2 SYDVKM. The CDR3 sequence is 13 residues long.

V gene TRBV5-4 combines with J gene TRBJ2-3; 8 bases map to TRBD1. J lost 3 bases, V lost 1 base, and 4 bases had no gene match. This CDR3 is 15 amino acids long. The V gene's germline CDR1 is SGHNT and CDR2 YYREEE (reference sequence). In nucleotides, the CDR3 is TGTGCCAGCAGCTTGACAGGGGGTGGAACAGATACGCAGTATTTT. It encodes CASSLTGGGTDTQYF.

This chain links TRBV28 with TRBJ1-2; TRBD1 is a possible D gene (5 bases). The CDR3 has 14 residues. The germline V gene has CDR1 MDHEN and CDR2 SYDVKM. V gave up 6 bases and J gave up 4 bases, with 15 bases separating them. The CDR3, as DNA: TGTGCCAGCAGACCCGGGACTCCCCCCTATGGCTACACCTTC. Its translation: CASRPGTPPYGYTF.

The rearrangement links TRBV28 to TRBJ2-5; TRBD2 matches at 11 bases. V lost 3 bases to trimming and J lost 6 bases; unmatched junction nucleotides: 6. Looked up from germline, CDR1 is MDHEN and CDR2 is SYDVKM. The CDR3 has 15 residues. CDR3 residues: CASSFSLAGGQTQYF. CDR3 in DNA: TGTGCCAGCAGTTTCTCCCTAGCGGGGGGTCAGACCCAGTACTTC.

The chain links TRBV7-3 to TRBJ2-1; the match to TRBD1 covers 7 bases. CDR3 length equals 16 residues. Germline CDR1 is SGHTA and CDR2 is FQGTGA. V was clipped by 2 bases and J by 7 bases; unmatched bases: 11. The CDR3 DNA reads as TGTGCCAGCAGCTTAGGCCGAAGGACAGGTGGGAATGAGCAGTTCTTC. It specifies CASSLGRRTGGNEQFF.

The chain joins TRBV10-3 to TRBJ2-3; 9 nucleotides align to TRBD2. The junction had 7 bases not matched to a gene; V was cut back by 7 bases and J by 2 bases. The germline gives CDR1 ENHRY, CDR2 SYGVKD. This CDR3 is built from 15 residues. CDR3 coding DNA: TGTGCCATCACTGATCGGACTAGCGCCACAGATACGCAGTATTTT. This gives the protein CAITDRTSATDTQYF.

The chain is built from TRBV7-2 and TRBJ1-2, with D tentatively TRBD1 (6 bases). The CDR3 has 14 residues. Trimming took off 5 bases at V and 4 bases at J, with 14 bases between the two ends. Germline CDR1 is SGHTA and CDR2 is FQGNSA. The CDR3: CASSPGEGSYGYTF. Written as DNA, the CDR3 is TGTGCCAGCAGCCCAGGGGAGGGTTCCTATGGCTACACCTTC.

This sequence joins TRBV10-3 and TRBJ2-3; possibly TRBD1 for D (5 bases). There are 13 residues in the CDR3. The V gene's germline CDR1 is ENHRY and CDR2 SYGVKD. V was pared by 8 bases and J by 5 bases, with 14 bases between. DNA of the CDR3: TGTGCCATCGGACACTCTACTCGAGATACGCAGTATTTT. Its translation: CAIGHSTRDTQYF.

A few counts support this clone. The V gene is TRBV5-4, the J gene TRBJ2-2, with a weak D call TRBD1 (7 bases). This CDR3 contains 15 residues. Trimming took 0 bases from V and 5 from J, leaving 11 bases between them. Germline values: CDR1 SGHNT, CDR2 YYREEE (reference sequence). The CDR3 region is CASSLEPGGTGELFF. CDR3 coding DNA: TGTGCCAGCAGCTTGGAACCAGGGGGGACCGGGGAGCTGTTTTTT.